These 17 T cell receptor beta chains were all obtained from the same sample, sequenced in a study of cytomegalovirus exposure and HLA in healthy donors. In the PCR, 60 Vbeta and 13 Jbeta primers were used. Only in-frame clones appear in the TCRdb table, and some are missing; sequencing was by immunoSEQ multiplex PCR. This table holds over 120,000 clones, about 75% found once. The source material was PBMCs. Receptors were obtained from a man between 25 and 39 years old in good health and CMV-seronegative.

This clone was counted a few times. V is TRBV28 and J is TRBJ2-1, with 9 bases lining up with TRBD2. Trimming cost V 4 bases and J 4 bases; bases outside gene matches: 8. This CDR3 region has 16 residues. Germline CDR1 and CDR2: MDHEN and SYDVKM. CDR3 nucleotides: TGTGCCAGCAGTTCCTTAGCGGGGGTAACGTACAATGAGCAGTTCTTC. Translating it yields CASSSLAGVTYNEQFF.

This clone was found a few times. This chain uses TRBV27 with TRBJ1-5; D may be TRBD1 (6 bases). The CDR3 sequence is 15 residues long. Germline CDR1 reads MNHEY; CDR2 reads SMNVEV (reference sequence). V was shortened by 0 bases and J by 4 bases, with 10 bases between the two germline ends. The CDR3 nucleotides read TGTGCCAGCAGTTTATCACAGGGAGTGAATCAGCCCCAGCATTTT. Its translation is CASSLSQGVNQPQHF.

The CDR3 sequence: CASSAWTDQETQYF. The CDR3 region has the DNA TGTGCCAGTAGTGCCTGGACAGACCAAGAGACCCAGTACTTC. The chain carries TRBV19 and TRBJ2-5, with D perhaps TRBD1 (6 bases). Germline assignment: CDR1 LNHDA and CDR2 SQIVND (reference sequence). The CDR3 has 14 amino acids. V was trimmed by 5 bases and J by 0 bases, leaving 10 bases between them.

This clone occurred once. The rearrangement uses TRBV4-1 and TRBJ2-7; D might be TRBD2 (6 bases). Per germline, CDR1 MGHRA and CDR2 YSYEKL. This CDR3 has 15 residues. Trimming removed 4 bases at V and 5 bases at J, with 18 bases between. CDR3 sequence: CASSRSRTTENEQYF. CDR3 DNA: TGCGCCAGCAGCCGTTCCCGGACTACTGAAAACGAGCAGTACTTC.

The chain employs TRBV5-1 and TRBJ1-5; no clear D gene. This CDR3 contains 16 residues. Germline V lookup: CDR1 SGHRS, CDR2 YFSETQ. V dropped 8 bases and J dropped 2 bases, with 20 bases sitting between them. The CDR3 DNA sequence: TGCGCCAGTTCGCCTCACCCCCGACTGGGCAATCAGCCCCAGCATTTT. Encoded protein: CASSPHPRLGNQPQHF.

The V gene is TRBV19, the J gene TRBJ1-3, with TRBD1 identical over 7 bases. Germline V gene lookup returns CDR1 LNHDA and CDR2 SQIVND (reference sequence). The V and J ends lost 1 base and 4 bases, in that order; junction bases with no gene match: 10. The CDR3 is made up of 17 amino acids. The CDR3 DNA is TGTGCCAGTAGTATAGGGGGTGAGGGGGCGGAGGGAAACACCATATATTTT. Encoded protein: CASSIGGEGAEGNTIYF.

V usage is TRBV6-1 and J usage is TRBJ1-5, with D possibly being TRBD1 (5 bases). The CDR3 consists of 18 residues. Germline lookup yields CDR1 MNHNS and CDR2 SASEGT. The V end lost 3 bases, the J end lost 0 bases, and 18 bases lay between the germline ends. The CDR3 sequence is CASSDGATAPYSNQPQHF. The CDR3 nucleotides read TGTGCCAGCAGTGATGGGGCGACAGCCCCTTATAGCAATCAGCCCCAGCATTTT.

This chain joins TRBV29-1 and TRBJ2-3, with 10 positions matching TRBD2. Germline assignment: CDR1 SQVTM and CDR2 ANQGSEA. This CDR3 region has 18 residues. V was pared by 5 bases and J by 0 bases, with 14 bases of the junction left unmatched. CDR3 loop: CSVLGLAGVTSSTDTQYF. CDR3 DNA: TGCAGCGTTCTCGGGCTAGCGGGAGTCACCTCTAGCACAGATACGCAGTATTTT.

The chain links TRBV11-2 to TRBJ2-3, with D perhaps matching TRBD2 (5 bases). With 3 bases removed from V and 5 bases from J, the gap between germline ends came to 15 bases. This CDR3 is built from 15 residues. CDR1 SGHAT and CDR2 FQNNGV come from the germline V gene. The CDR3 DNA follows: TGTGCCAGCAGCTTTAACGGGGATAGAGGAGATACGCAGTATTTT. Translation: CASSFNGDRGDTQYF.

The CDR3 DNA reads as TGTGCCAGCAGTGTACTGGGGGAGGGGGTCAATCAGCCCCAGCATTTT. Translation gives CASSVLGEGVNQPQHF. The rearrangement links TRBV28 to TRBJ1-5, with D possibly matching TRBD1 (6 bases). This CDR3 contains 16 residues. Germline V gene data show CDR1 as MDHEN and CDR2 as SYDVKM. V lost 5 bases to trimming and J lost 3 bases, with 17 bases between them.

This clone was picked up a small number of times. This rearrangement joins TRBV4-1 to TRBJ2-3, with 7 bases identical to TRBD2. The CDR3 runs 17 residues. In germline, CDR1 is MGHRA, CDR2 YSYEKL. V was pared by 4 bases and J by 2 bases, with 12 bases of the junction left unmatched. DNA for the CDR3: TGCGCCAGCAGCCGGTCCCCCCCGGGGGGAGACACAGATACGCAGTATTTT. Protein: CASSRSPPGGDTDTQYF.

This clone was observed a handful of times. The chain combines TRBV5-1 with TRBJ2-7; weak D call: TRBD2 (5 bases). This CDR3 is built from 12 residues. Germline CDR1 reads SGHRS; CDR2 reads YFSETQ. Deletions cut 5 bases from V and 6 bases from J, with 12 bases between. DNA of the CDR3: TGCGCCAGCAGTCCGGACTGGGGCGAGCAGTACTTC. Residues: CASSPDWGEQYF.

The CDR3 here is CASSLTGGNNQPQHF. As DNA, the CDR3 is TGCGCCAGCAGCTTAACAGGGGGTAATAATCAGCCCCAGCATTTT. The V gene is TRBV5-1, the J gene TRBJ1-5; 8 nucleotides agree with TRBD1. The V segment lost 2 bases and the J segment 4 bases; nucleotides outside the gene matches: 5. Germline V gene sequence: CDR1 SGHRS, CDR2 YFSETQ. The CDR3 spans 15 residues.

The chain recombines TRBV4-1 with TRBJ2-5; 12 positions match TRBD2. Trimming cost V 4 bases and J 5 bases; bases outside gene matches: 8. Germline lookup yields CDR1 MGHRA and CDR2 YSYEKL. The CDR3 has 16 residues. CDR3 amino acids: CASSLTTSGGLETQYF. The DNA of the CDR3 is TGCGCCAGCAGCCTGACCACTAGCGGGGGGCTGGAGACCCAGTACTTC.

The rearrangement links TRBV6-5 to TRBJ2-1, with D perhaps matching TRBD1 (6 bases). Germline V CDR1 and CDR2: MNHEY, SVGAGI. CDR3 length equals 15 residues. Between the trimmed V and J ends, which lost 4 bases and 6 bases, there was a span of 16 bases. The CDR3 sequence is CASSSFGTSSNEQFF. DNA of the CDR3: TGTGCCAGCAGTTCATTTGGGACAAGTAGCAATGAGCAGTTCTTC.

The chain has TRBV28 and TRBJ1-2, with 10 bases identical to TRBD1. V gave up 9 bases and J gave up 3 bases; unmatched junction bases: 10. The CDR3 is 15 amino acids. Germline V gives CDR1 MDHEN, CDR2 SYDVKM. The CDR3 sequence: CASTQGTGEDYGYTF. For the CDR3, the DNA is TGTGCCAGTACCCAGGGGACAGGGGAGGACTATGGCTACACCTTC.

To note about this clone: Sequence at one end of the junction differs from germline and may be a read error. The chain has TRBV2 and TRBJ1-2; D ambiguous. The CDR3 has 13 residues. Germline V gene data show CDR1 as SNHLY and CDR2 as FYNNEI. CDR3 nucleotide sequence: TGTGCCAGCAGTGAATATGGAGTCTATGGCTGCACCTTC. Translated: CASSEYGVYGCTF.